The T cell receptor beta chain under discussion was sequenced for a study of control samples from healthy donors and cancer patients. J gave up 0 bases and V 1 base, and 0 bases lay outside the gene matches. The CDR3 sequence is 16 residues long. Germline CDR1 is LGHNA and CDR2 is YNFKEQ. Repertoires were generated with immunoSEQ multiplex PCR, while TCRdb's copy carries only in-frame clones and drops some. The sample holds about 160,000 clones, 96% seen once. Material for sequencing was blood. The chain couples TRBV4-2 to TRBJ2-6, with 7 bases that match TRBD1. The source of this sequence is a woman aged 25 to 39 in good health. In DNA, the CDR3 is TGTGCCAGCAGCCAAGGACAGGGCTCTGGGGCCAACGTCCTGACTTTC. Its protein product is CASSQGQGSGANVLTF.